This passage covers 30 T cell receptor beta chains from one sample sequenced in a study of blood T cell repertoires in COVID-19. Only in-frame clones appear in the TCRdb table, and some are missing; sequencing was by immunoSEQ multiplex PCR. The sample has 300,000 or so clones; roughly 87% are singletons. Source material: peripheral blood. The receptors derive from a man between 50 and 59 years old with active or convalescent COVID-19.

V and J are TRBV4-3 and TRBJ2-2; 10 bases are shared with TRBD2. V was clipped by 5 bases and J by 5 bases; unmatched bases: 8. Germline CDR1 and CDR2: LGHNA and YSLEER. CDR3 length equals 16 residues. The CDR3 reads CASSGLSGGPTGELFF. Written as DNA, the CDR3 is TGCGCCAGCAGCGGCCTTAGCGGGGGGCCAACCGGGGAGCTGTTTTTT.

This clone has a single count. The chain links TRBV7-9 to TRBJ1-3; D gene uncertain. Trimming stripped 3 bases from V and 0 bases from J, with 15 bases between. Looked up from germline, CDR1 is SEHNR and CDR2 is FQNEAQ (reference sequence). The CDR3 has 17 residues. CDR3: CASSFLRGVGSGNTIYF. CDR3 DNA: TGTGCCAGCAGCTTTTTACGGGGAGTGGGCTCTGGAAACACCATATATTTT.

The V gene is TRBV27, the J gene TRBJ2-2, with TRBD1 matching 8 bases. The germline V gene encodes CDR1 MNHEY and CDR2 SMNVEV (reference sequence). V was pared by 6 bases and J by 6 bases, with 3 bases of the junction left unmatched. The CDR3 spans 13 residues. As DNA, the CDR3 is TGTGCCAGCAGACTGACAGGGGCCGGGGAGCTGTTTTTT. Translation gives CASRLTGAGELFF.

The V call is TRBV7-9, the J call TRBJ2-4; 11 bases match TRBD2. Losses at the gene ends were 1 base for V and 6 bases for J; bases not matched to a gene: 5. In germline, CDR1 is SEHNR, CDR2 FQNEAQ (reference sequence). This CDR3 is built from 16 residues. The DNA for the CDR3 is TGTGCCAGCAGCTTAGTAGCGGGAGGGCCCAGAAACATTCAGTACTTC. Protein sequence: CASSLVAGGPRNIQYF.

This sequence joins TRBV13 and TRBJ2-3; tentative D call: TRBD2 (7 bases). Germline CDR1 reads PRHDT; CDR2 reads FYEKMQ (reference sequence). The germline V and J ends were trimmed by 4 bases and 4 bases, with 12 bases remaining between them. This CDR3 spans 14 amino acids. The CDR3 DNA reads TGTGCCAGCAGCTCACGGGGGGCGGCAGATACGCAGTATTTT. The encoded protein is CASSSRGAADTQYF. Filled out from reference TRBV13 and TRBJ2-3, the complete variable domain reads AAGVIQSPRHLIKEKRETATLKCYPIPRHDTVYWYQQGPGQDPQFLISFYEKMQSDKGSIPDRFSAQQFSDYHSELNMSSLELGDSALYFCASSSRGAADTQYFGPGTRLTVL.

The chain couples TRBV18 to TRBJ1-1, with D maybe TRBD1 (6 bases). Germline CDR1 and CDR2: KGHSH and LQKENI. The V gene lost 2 bases and the J gene lost 6 bases, with 13 bases spanning the gap. The CDR3 is 14 residues long. The CDR3: CASSPDQGLSEAFF. CDR3 DNA: TGTGCCAGCTCACCAGATCAGGGGCTCTCTGAAGCTTTCTTT.

The CDR3 bases are TGTGCCAGCAGTTTTGCCCAGAACGAGCAGTACTTC. Amino acid sequence: CASSFAQNEQYF. The chain combines TRBV12-3 or TRBV12-4 with TRBJ2-7; D gene unclear. Trimming took 3 bases from V and 5 from J, leaving 8 bases between them. The CDR3 extends over 12 amino acids.

This rearrangement joins TRBV10-3 to TRBJ2-7, with 12 nucleotides matching TRBD2. The germline CDR1 and CDR2 sequences are ENHRY and SYGVKD. CDR3 length: 17 amino acids. Trimming took 2 bases from V and 4 from J; bases not matched to a gene: 9. CDR3 region: CAISEGRTSGERYEQYF. The CDR3 nucleotides are TGTGCCATCAGTGAGGGGCGGACTAGCGGGGAGAGGTACGAGCAGTACTTC.

The genes are TRBV28 and TRBJ2-1; D is perhaps TRBD1 (9 bases). V lost 5 bases, J lost 0 bases, and 14 bases lay in between. This CDR3 has 16 amino acids. The V gene's germline CDR1 is MDHEN and CDR2 SYDVKM. The CDR3 sequence: CASSGQGTSSYNEQFF. The CDR3 DNA sequence: TGTGCCAGCAGTGGACAGGGGACTAGCTCCTACAATGAGCAGTTCTTC.

This clone was seen a single time. V gene TRBV11-3 combines with J gene TRBJ2-7, with 7 positions matching TRBD2. CDR1 and CDR2 (germline): SGHNT, YENEEA. The CDR3 length is 11 residues. The CDR3 sequence is CGTGGFGEQYF. CDR3 nucleotides: TGTGGCACGGGGGGATTTGGCGAGCAGTACTTC. The variable domain in full, completed from reference TRBV11-3 and TRBJ2-7, reads EAGVVQSPRYKIIEKKQPVAFWCNPISGHNTLYWYLQNLGQGPELLIRYENEEAVDDSQLPKDRFSAERLKGVDSTLKIQPAELGDSAVYLCGTGGFGEQYFGPGTRLTVT.

V gene TRBV27 combines with J gene TRBJ2-5; TRBD1 agrees at 10 bases. This CDR3 has 16 residues. Germline trimming cut 2 bases from V and 2 bases from J; bases unmatched to any gene: 5. The germline CDR1 and CDR2 sequences are MNHEY and SMNVEV (reference sequence). The CDR3 loop is CASSLRRTGGQETQYF. The CDR3 DNA follows: TGTGCCAGCAGTTTACGACGGACAGGGGGTCAAGAGACCCAGTACTTC.

This clone was seen a few times. The rearrangement joins TRBV9 to TRBJ1-5; weak D call: TRBD1 (5 bases). Looked up from germline, CDR1 is SGDLS and CDR2 is YYNGEE. The CDR3 length is 13 residues. Trimming pared 3 bases from V and 4 bases from J, leaving 8 bases between. CDR3 sequence (DNA): TGTGCCAGCAGCGCGTCAGGGAATCAGCCCCAGCATTTT. Translation gives CASSASGNQPQHF.

The rearrangement uses TRBV7-2 and TRBJ2-4; the D gene is possibly TRBD2 (5 bases). V dropped 2 bases and J dropped 0 bases, with 11 bases sitting between them. CDR1 is SGHTA, CDR2 FQGNSA, per germline. The CDR3 consists of 16 residues. The CDR3 spells CASSLRGILAKNIQYF. The CDR3 DNA follows: TGTGCCAGCAGCTTACGAGGGATACTAGCCAAAAACATTCAGTACTTC.

This chain joins TRBV5-1 and TRBJ2-3; 9 nucleotides match TRBD1. The germline CDR1 and CDR2 sequences are SGHRS and YFSETQ. This CDR3 region has 14 residues. With V trimmed by 0 bases and J by 7 bases, 3 bases remained unmatched. The CDR3 sequence is CASSLGDRANTQYF. The CDR3 nucleotides are TGCGCCAGCAGCTTGGGGGACAGGGCTAATACGCAGTATTTT. The full variable domain, its missing parts supplied by reference TRBV5-1 and TRBJ2-3, is KAGVTQTPRYLIKTRGQQVTLSCSPISGHRSVSWYQQTPGQGLQFLFEYFSETQRNKGNFPGRFSGRQFSNSRSEMNVSTLELGDSALYLCASSLGDRANTQYFGPGTRLTVL.

The rearrangement uses TRBV7-6 and TRBJ2-5, with TRBD1 identical over 7 bases. J gave up 5 bases and V 1 base, and 4 bases lay outside the gene matches. Germline assignment: CDR1 SGHVS and CDR2 FNYEAQ. This CDR3 region has 14 residues. CDR3 DNA sequence: TGTGCCAGCAGCTTAGATCTCAGGGGGGAGACCCAGTACTTC. Its protein product is CASSLDLRGETQYF.

This chain links TRBV2 with TRBJ1-2; D is possibly TRBD1 (5 bases). The CDR3 is 16 residues long. The V and J ends lost 1 base and 9 bases respectively, with 21 bases between them. CDR1 is SNHLY and CDR2 is FYNNEI in the germline V gene. CDR3 protein: CASSEEGGRSAGRYTF. The CDR3 nucleotides read TGTGCCAGCAGTGAAGAGGGTGGAAGGAGTGCGGGGCGCTACACCTTC.

The rearrangement joins TRBV5-1 to TRBJ2-3; D is unclear. The V gene lost 2 bases and the J gene lost 3 bases, with 10 bases spanning the gap. Germline lookup yields CDR1 SGHRS and CDR2 YFSETQ. There are 14 residues in the CDR3. As DNA, the CDR3 is TGCGCCAGCAGCTTCTCCCGAGAGACAGATACGCAGTATTTT. Amino acids: CASSFSRETDTQYF.

The V and J genes are TRBV4-2 and TRBJ1-6, with 7 bases matching TRBD1. Trimming cost V 4 bases and J 9 bases; bases outside gene matches: 9. Germline V gives CDR1 LGHNA, CDR2 YNFKEQ. CDR3 length: 15 amino acids. The CDR3 sequence is CASSLPGTEGSPLHF. The CDR3 DNA sequence: TGTGCCAGCAGCCTCCCCGGGACAGAAGGTTCACCCCTCCACTTT.

V gene TRBV29-1 combines with J gene TRBJ2-7; 7 nucleotides agree with TRBD1. The CDR3 has 13 amino acids. The trim removed 6 bases at V and 0 bases at J, leaving 5 bases unmatched. CDR1 is SQVTM, CDR2 ANQGSEA, per germline. The CDR3 DNA reads TGCAGCGTCGGCTCAGGGGGCTCCTACGAGCAGTACTTC. Translating it yields CSVGSGGSYEQYF.

This sequence joins TRBV6-5 and TRBJ1-2; D is unresolved. The germline V and J ends were trimmed by 0 bases and 4 bases, with 9 bases remaining between them. In germline, CDR1 is MNHEY, CDR2 SVGAGI. The length of the CDR3 is 14 residues. This CDR3 is CASSYSSPTYGYTF. The CDR3 nucleotides are TGTGCCAGCAGTTACTCGAGTCCCACCTATGGCTACACCTTC.

The V gene is TRBV9, the J gene TRBJ1-4, with 8 bases matching TRBD1. V lost 3 bases and J lost 13; bases outside the gene matches: 5. This CDR3 is built from 12 residues. The germline V gene encodes CDR1 SGDLS and CDR2 YYNGEE. This CDR3 reads CASSATGERLFF. The CDR3 region has the DNA TGTGCCAGCAGCGCGACAGGGGAACGACTGTTTTTT.

V is TRBV18 and J is TRBJ2-1; tentative D call: TRBD2 (5 bases). CDR3 length: 15 amino acids. Deletions cut 1 base from V and 5 bases from J, with 12 bases between. Germline V gene data show CDR1 as KGHSH and CDR2 as LQKENI. DNA of the CDR3: TGTGCCAGCTCACCACGGACGGGGTCCGACAATGAGCAGTTCTTC. This sequence encodes CASSPRTGSDNEQFF. Full variable domain (outside the CDR3, taken from reference TRBV18 and TRBJ2-1): NAGVMQNPRHLVRRRGQEARLRCSPMKGHSHVYWYRQLPEEGLKFMVYLQKENIIDESGMPKERFSAEFPKEGPSILRIQQVVRGDSAAYFCASSPRTGSDNEQFFGPGTRLTVL.

J is TRBJ2-7 and V is TRBV5-4; TRBD2 aligns across 7 bases. V was pared by 1 base and J by 2 bases, with 3 bases of the junction left unmatched. Per the germline V gene, CDR1 is SGHNT and CDR2 is YYREEE (reference sequence). The CDR3 is made up of 14 amino acids. CDR3 amino acids: CASSLRGTTYEQYF. The DNA of the CDR3 is TGTGCCAGCAGCTTGCGGGGGACTACCTACGAGCAGTACTTC.

V usage is TRBV9 and J usage is TRBJ1-3; D not certain. CDR1 and CDR2 from the germline V gene are SGDLS and YYNGEE. The CDR3 runs to 18 residues. V was shortened by 4 bases and J by 2 bases, with 22 bases between the two germline ends. The CDR3 DNA reads TGTGCCAGCAGCAAATCCCCCGGGTTAGCTCCAACTGGAAACACCATATATTTT. Protein: CASSKSPGLAPTGNTIYF.

The rearrangement uses TRBV7-3 and TRBJ2-2; a weak D match, TRBD1 (6 bases). The length of the CDR3 is 12 residues. In germline, CDR1 is SGHTA, CDR2 FQGTGA. Trimming left V 6 bases short and J 7 bases short, with 9 bases between. The CDR3 sequence: CASSPDSGELFF. The DNA of the CDR3 is TGTGCCAGCAGTCCGGACAGCGGGGAGCTGTTTTTT.

DNA for the CDR3: TGTGCCAGCAGTAACGCGGGCCTTTACGAGCAGTACTTC. Translating gives CASSNAGLYEQYF. The chain has TRBV6-6 and TRBJ2-7; TRBD2 might be the D (5 bases). V lost 5 bases to trimming and J lost 4 bases, with 12 bases between them. This CDR3 has 13 amino acids. Germline CDR1 reads MNHNY; CDR2 reads SVGAGI (reference sequence).

This clone was counted ten times or more. This chain connects TRBV4-1 to TRBJ2-6, with 8 bases that match TRBD1. In germline, CDR1 is MGHRA, CDR2 YSYEKL. The CDR3 sequence is 18 residues long. After removal of 1 base from V and 2 bases from J, the junction contained 7 bases not matched to a gene. This chain's CDR3 is CASSQGGRGRTGANVLTF. In nucleotides, the CDR3 is TGCGCCAGCAGCCAAGGGGGCAGGGGGCGGACTGGGGCCAACGTCCTGACTTTC.

This chain joins TRBV5-4 and TRBJ2-3; D is possibly TRBD2 (7 bases). Germline lookup yields CDR1 SGHNT and CDR2 YYREEE (reference sequence). Trimming removed 0 bases from V and 0 bases from J, with 20 bases in between. The CDR3 loop spans 19 amino acids. For the CDR3, the DNA is TGTGCCAGCAGCTTGGGCGGGGGCCAAAATCGTTATAGCACAGATACGCAGTATTTT. Its translation is CASSLGGGQNRYSTDTQYF.

This clone was observed at least ten times. V is TRBV18 and J is TRBJ1-3; 9 nucleotides line up with TRBD1. This CDR3 is built from 14 residues. The germline V gene has CDR1 KGHSH and CDR2 LQKENI. Trimming took 5 bases from V and 4 from J; bases not matched to a gene: 3. Written as DNA, the CDR3 is TGTGCCAGCTCAGCGGACAGGGGCGGAAACACCATATATTTT. Translation gives CASSADRGGNTIYF.

The V and J genes are TRBV7-8 and TRBJ2-1, with 10 bases fitting TRBD2. V dropped 3 bases and J dropped 4; count of bases not matched to a gene: 6. Germline values: CDR1 SGHVS, CDR2 FQNEAQ. This CDR3 spans 16 amino acids. CDR3 loop: CASSFEVAGGYNEQFF. The CDR3 DNA reads as TGTGCCAGCAGCTTCGAAGTAGCGGGGGGTTACAATGAGCAGTTCTTC.